This is a list of T cell receptor beta chains from one sample in a study of shared T cell receptors in the human thymus. The table came from immunoSEQ multiplex PCR; TCRdb's copy has only in-frame clones and leaves some out. The sample lists about 730,000 clones; roughly 85% were seen once. This same sample was also part of a study on human thymus T cells.

The specimen was thymocytes. These TCRs come from a girl less than two years old with a congenital heart defect. The CDR3 runs from the conserved cysteine through the conserved F or W. The order of the fields is J gene, D gene, V gene, clone size, CDR3 protein, CDR3 DNA. A D gene is named only where the DNA matches it firmly. Clone size is not always given. Where it is, it says once, few, many or a class for expanded clones.

TRBJ1-6 TRBD1 TRBV27 - CASSRQGASEDSPLHF TGTGCCAGCAGCCGACAGGGGGCATCGGAGGATTCACCCCTCCACTTT
TRBJ1-2 TRBD1 TRBV4-3 - CASSQASGQATYGYTF TGCGCCAGCAGCCAAGCTTCGGGACAGGCCACGTATGGCTACACCTTC
TRBJ2-7 - TRBV4-2 - CASSHRRTHGTYEQYF TGTGCCAGCAGCCACAGAAGGACCCACGGGACATACGAGCAGTACTTC
TRBJ1-1 - TRBV5-1 - CASSFHPGTDEGDTEAFF TGCGCCAGCAGCTTTCACCCTGGGACGGACGAGGGGGACACTGAAGCTTTCTTT
TRBJ2-1 TRBD2 TRBV12-5 - CASGSEGTRDNEQFF TGTGCTAGTGGTTCCGAAGGGACTAGAGACAATGAGCAGTTCTTC
TRBJ2-1 - TRBV9 - CASGRSSYNEQFF TGTGCCAGCGGCCGGAGCTCCTACAATGAGCAGTTCTTC
TRBJ1-6 - TRBV30 once CAWGRGFSSYNSPLHF TGTGCCTGGGGAAGAGGATTTAGCTCCTATAATTCACCCCTCCACTTT
TRBJ1-5 TRBD1 TRBV30 - CAWSARQGLDNQPQHF TGTGCCTGGAGTGCTCGACAGGGTCTTGACAATCAGCCCCAGCATTTT
TRBJ2-3 TRBD2 TRBV7-8 - CASSSLAGGPVNTDTQYF TGTGCCAGCAGCTCCCTAGCGGGGGGGCCGGTGAACACAGATACGCAGTATTTT
TRBJ2-3 TRBD1 TRBV28 - CASRWTGELSTDTQYF TGTGCCAGCAGATGGACAGGGGAATTAAGCACAGATACGCAGTATTTT